This entry lists 24 T cell receptor beta chains sequenced from one sample in a study of T cell repertoires and Cas9 in healthy adults. Repertoires were generated with immunoSEQ multiplex PCR, while TCRdb's copy carries only in-frame clones and drops some. The sample lists almost 15,000 clones, roughly 89% occurring once. The sequencing sample was made of Tregs (CD4+, CD25+, CD127-, CD137-, CD154-) from PBMCs; culture status not recorded. These receptors were collected from a human donor in good health.

J is TRBJ1-2 and V is TRBV21-1; the table's D call of TRBD1 was not tested on the DNA. TRBV21-1 is a pseudogene. The CDR3 is 19 residues long. The DNA of the CDR3 is TGTGCCAGCAGCAAAGCCCTGATAAACAGCCTCCCTTATAACTATGGCTACACCTTC. Translation gives CASSKALINSLPYNYGYTF.

The rearrangement joins TRBV5-1 to TRBJ2-2; D is possibly TRBD2 (5 bases). The germline gives CDR1 SGHRS, CDR2 YFSETQ. The CDR3 runs to 15 residues. The V end was cut by 3 bases, the J end by 1 base, with 10 bases between. CDR3 in DNA: TGCGCCAGCAGCTCCCTACGGGGGAACACCGGGGAGCTGTTTTTT. Translated: CASSSLRGNTGELFF.

The J gene is TRBJ2-1, the V gene TRBV7-9; a possible D gene is TRBD1 (6 bases). V was pared by 5 bases and J by 0 bases, with 11 bases between. The CDR3 is made up of 15 amino acids. Germline V CDR1 and CDR2: SEHNR, FQNEAQ (reference sequence). CDR3 amino acids: CASSTTGISYNEQFF. The CDR3 nucleotides read TGTGCCAGCAGCACAACAGGGATCTCCTACAATGAGCAGTTCTTC.

This sequence joins TRBV9 and TRBJ2-7; D gene uncertain. V dropped 7 bases and J dropped 3 bases, with 17 bases sitting between them. The CDR3 is 14 residues long. Germline loops: CDR1 SGDLS, CDR2 YYNGEE. The CDR3 loop is CASPRPRNFYEQYF. The CDR3 DNA sequence: TGTGCCAGCCCCCGGCCTCGGAACTTCTACGAGCAGTACTTC.

The V call is TRBV5-1, the J call TRBJ2-2; 11 bases agree with TRBD1. CDR1 and CDR2 from the germline V gene are SGHRS and YFSETQ. V lost 3 bases to trimming and J lost 2 bases; unmatched junction nucleotides: 9. The CDR3 totals 18 residues. Here the CDR3 DNA reads TGCGCCAGCAGCTACGGATCCGGGACAGGGGGTAACACCGGGGAGCTGTTTTTT. It translates to CASSYGSGTGGNTGELFF.

This clone has only a few counts. V usage is TRBV7-2 and J usage is TRBJ1-4; 8 nucleotides match TRBD1. Losses at the gene ends were 5 bases for V and 12 bases for J; bases not matched to a gene: 11. The germline gives CDR1 SGHTA, CDR2 FQGNSA. The CDR3 is 14 amino acids. CDR3 sequence reads: CASSPLGQVVELFF. CDR3 DNA: TGTGCCAGCAGCCCCCTGGGACAGGTGGTGGAACTGTTTTTT.

This sequence joins TRBV7-9 and TRBJ1-3; possible D gene TRBD1, 5 bases. CDR1 is SEHNR and CDR2 is FQNEAQ in the germline V gene (reference sequence). Trimming shortened V by 4 bases and J by 4 bases, and 14 bases separated the two germline ends. This CDR3 contains 15 residues. The CDR3 region is CASSSTWGTGNTIYF. The CDR3 DNA follows: TGTGCCAGCAGCTCGACCTGGGGCACAGGAAACACCATATATTTT.

The gene calls are TRBV7-9 and TRBJ1-2, with D hard to call. The CDR3 has 14 amino acids. CDR1 and CDR2 from the germline V gene are SEHNR and FQNEAQ (reference sequence). Trimming shortened V by 1 base and J by 8 bases, and 14 bases separated the two germline ends. The CDR3 bases are TGTGCCAGCAGCTTAGGGAGTTGGATATCCGGCTACACCTTC. Its translation: CASSLGSWISGYTF.

The J gene is TRBJ1-1, the V gene TRBV6-5, with 7 positions matching TRBD1. CDR3 length: 13 amino acids. Germline V gene lookup returns CDR1 MNHEY and CDR2 SVGAGI. The V gene end was trimmed by 7 bases and the J gene end by 4 bases; junction bases not matched to a gene: 6. CDR3 in DNA: TGTGCCAGCATTACCTCAGGGGGCACTGAAGCTTTCTTT. This sequence encodes CASITSGGTEAFF.

This clone has just one count. The chain is built from TRBV11-3 and TRBJ1-1, with unresolved D. The CDR3 contains 15 residues. The V gene lost 4 bases and the J gene lost 1 base, with 13 bases spanning the gap. Germline loops: CDR1 SGHNT, CDR2 YENEEA. This CDR3 is CASSSDGVRNTEAFF. The CDR3 bases are TGTGCCAGCAGCTCGGACGGGGTCCGGAACACTGAAGCTTTCTTT. The full variable domain, with the rest looked up from reference TRBV11-3 and TRBJ1-1, is EAGVVQSPRYKIIEKKQPVAFWCNPISGHNTLYWYLQNLGQGPELLIRYENEEAVDDSQLPKDRFSAERLKGVDSTLKIQPAELGDSAVYLCASSSDGVRNTEAFFGQGTRLTVV.

The chain carries TRBV11-2 and TRBJ2-6; perhaps TRBD2 as D (5 bases). The CDR3 is 13 residues long. V dropped 9 bases and J dropped 1 base, with 7 bases sitting between them. The germline V gene encodes CDR1 SGHAT and CDR2 FQNNGV. The CDR3 DNA is TGTGCCAGTCGGAGGTCTGGGGCCAACGTCCTGACTTTC. Its translation: CASRRSGANVLTF.

This chain connects TRBV7-2 to TRBJ2-2, with a tentative D call TRBD1 (5 bases). Germline CDR1 is SGHTA and CDR2 is FQGNSA. V dropped 4 bases and J dropped 6 bases, with 12 bases sitting between them. CDR3 length equals 14 residues. CDR3 bases: TGTGCCAGCAGCTCCGATTCAGGGCCCGGGGAGCTGTTTTTT. As protein: CASSSDSGPGELFF.

The V and J genes are TRBV19 and TRBJ2-1; 10 bases fit TRBD2. With 2 bases clipped from V and 3 bases from J, the junction kept 1 base outside the gene matches. This CDR3 is 15 amino acids long. Germline CDR1 and CDR2: LNHDA and SQIVND (reference sequence). The CDR3 DNA follows: TGTGCCAGTAGTATAAAGCGGGGGGGCTACAATGAGCAGTTCTTC. It yields the protein CASSIKRGGYNEQFF. Full variable domain (remainder filled in from reference TRBV19 and TRBJ2-1): DGGITQSPKYLFRKEGQNVTLSCEQNLNHDAMYWYRQDPGQGLRLIYYSQIVNDFQKGDIAEGYSVSREKKESFPLTVTSAQKNPTAFYLCASSIKRGGYNEQFFGPGTRLTVL.

The V call is TRBV5-6, the J call TRBJ1-4; D is unclear. Germline V lookup: CDR1 SGHDT, CDR2 YYEEEE. V lost 0 bases to trimming and J lost 8 bases, with 14 bases between them. The length of the CDR3 is 15 residues. The CDR3 coding sequence is TGTGCCAGCAGCTTGGCTCGGCAGGTCGGCGAAAAACTGTTTTTT. This encodes CASSLARQVGEKLFF. Variable domain in full (rest from reference TRBV5-6 and TRBJ1-4): DAGVTQSPTHLIKTRGQQVTLRCSPKSGHDTVSWYQQALGQGPQFIFQYYEEEERQRGNFPDRFSGHQFPNYSSELNVNALLLGDSALYLCASSLARQVGEKLFFGSGTQLSVL.

This chain uses TRBV25-1 with TRBJ1-1, with a weak D call TRBD1 (5 bases). Germline CDR1 is MGHDK and CDR2 is SYGVNS. The CDR3 has 12 residues. CDR3 loop: CAPRRGNTEAFF. For the CDR3, the DNA is TGTGCGCCGAGGAGGGGGAACACTGAAGCTTTCTTT.

This chain uses TRBV5-6 with TRBJ2-5; 7 nucleotides align to TRBD1. V shed 3 bases and J 6 bases; nucleotides not matched to a gene: 2. The CDR3 has 12 residues. Germline assignment: CDR1 SGHDT and CDR2 YYEEEE. Here the CDR3 reads CASSWDSQTQYF. The DNA for the CDR3 is TGTGCCAGCAGCTGGGACAGCCAGACCCAGTACTTC. The full variable domain, its missing parts supplied by reference TRBV5-6 and TRBJ2-5, is DAGVTQSPTHLIKTRGQQVTLRCSPKSGHDTVSWYQQALGQGPQFIFQYYEEEERQRGNFPDRFSGHQFPNYSSELNVNALLLGDSALYLCASSWDSQTQYFGPGTRLLVL.

The chain couples TRBV2 to TRBJ1-6, with D unclear. The CDR3 spans 11 residues. V was shortened by 3 bases and J by 11 bases, with 5 bases between the two germline ends. Germline loops: CDR1 SNHLY, CDR2 FYNNEI. CDR3 DNA sequence: TGTGCCAGCAGTGATTCTCCACCCCTCCACTTT. Translated, it gives CASSDSPPLHF. Combining the CDR3 with reference TRBV2 and TRBJ1-6 gives the whole variable domain EPEVTQTPSHQVTQMGQEVILRCVPISNHLYFYWYRQILGQKVEFLVSFYNNEISEKSEIFDDQFSVERPDGSNFTLKIRSTKLEDSAMYFCASSDSPPLHFGNGTRLTVT.

The chain uses TRBV19 and TRBJ1-5; no reliable D call. Germline V CDR1 and CDR2: LNHDA, SQIVND (reference sequence). V lost 5 bases to trimming and J lost 0 bases, with 5 bases between them. The CDR3 extends over 13 amino acids. CDR3 residues: CASSLNSNQPQHF. CDR3 sequence (DNA): TGTGCCAGTAGTCTAAATAGCAATCAGCCCCAGCATTTT.

V gene TRBV18 combines with J gene TRBJ2-2; 9 bases are shared with TRBD1. Germline trimming cut 1 base from V and 6 bases from J; bases unmatched to any gene: 3. This CDR3 is 15 amino acids long. Germline V CDR1 and CDR2: KGHSH, LQKENI. This CDR3 is CASSPRRQGAGELFF. The CDR3 coding sequence is TGTGCCAGCTCACCACGGAGACAGGGGGCCGGGGAGCTGTTTTTT.

The V and J genes are TRBV5-1 and TRBJ2-7; 8 bases are shared with TRBD1. The germline gives CDR1 SGHRS, CDR2 YFSETQ. V shed 5 bases, J shed 7 bases, and the junction held 5 bases outside the gene matches. The CDR3 has 12 residues. The DNA of the CDR3 is TGCGCCAGCAGGGACAGGGCAAAGGAGCAGTACTTC. Protein product: CASRDRAKEQYF.

As DNA, the CDR3 is TGCGCCAGCAGCGGTAGCTCTATACCGTCCAATGGCTACACCTTC. It translates to CASSGSSIPSNGYTF. The chain links TRBV5-1 to TRBJ1-2; no clear D gene. Trimming pared 4 bases from V and 6 bases from J, leaving 19 bases between. The CDR3 length is 15 residues. CDR1 is SGHRS, CDR2 YFSETQ, per germline.

V usage is TRBV4-2 and J usage is TRBJ1-2; the match to TRBD1 covers 10 bases. CDR3 size: 15 residues. From germline, CDR1 is LGHNA and CDR2 YNFKEQ. The trim removed 2 bases at V and 4 bases at J, leaving 4 bases unmatched. The CDR3 sequence is CASSQRDRGFYGYTF. The DNA of the CDR3 is TGTGCCAGCAGCCAAAGGGACAGGGGCTTCTATGGCTACACCTTC.

This chain uses TRBV7-2 with TRBJ1-6; D is unclear. The length of the CDR3 is 15 residues. Deletions cut 4 bases from V and 7 bases from J, with 14 bases between. Germline V gene sequence: CDR1 SGHTA, CDR2 FQGNSA. The chain's CDR3 is CASSSEGTRNSPLHF. The CDR3 DNA follows: TGTGCCAGCAGCTCGGAGGGAACCCGCAATTCACCCCTCCACTTT.

V gene TRBV28 combines with J gene TRBJ2-1; 11 nucleotides match TRBD1. CDR1 is MDHEN and CDR2 is SYDVKM in the germline V gene. This CDR3 contains 16 residues. Trimming took 2 bases from V and 8 from J; bases not matched to a gene: 8. The CDR3 loop reads CASSLMIGQGAYEQFF. The CDR3 DNA reads as TGTGCCAGCAGTTTAATGATAGGACAGGGGGCATATGAGCAGTTCTTC.